This T cell receptor (beta chain) stems from a study of blood T cell repertoires in COVID-19 (dated by TCRdb to between 2020 and 2021). The study in broad terms: The collaborator samples originated in the United States, Italy and Spain and spanned the acute and convalescent phases of COVID-19. Where available, HLA class I and class II types were obtained from metadata supplied by the sample provider rather than from assay-based typing. The samples were drawn from two sources: the first 160 participants of the ongoing ImmuneRACE study, and approximately 1,300 subjects contributed by 6 global collaborators. The material from the prospective study consisted of cDNA or gDNA derived from T cells, B-cell-depleted T cells, or PBMCs. The repertoires were released in a freely available public database meant as a resource for research on the immune response to SARS-CoV-2. The sample metadata nearly always contained a de-identified subject ID, COVID-19 status, age in years and sex. The dataset comprised deeply sampled blood TCRbeta repertoires from subjects exposed to, actively infected with, or recovered from COVID-19. Results and caveats for the whole study, not just this receptor: Clinical and demographic metadata were provided uncurated, with the amount varying by source and participant.

As regards this clone: Its antigen remains undetermined. Relative to the germline gene, one junction end is altered; a read error may explain this.

Collaborating institutions collected whole blood in K2EDTA tubes following their own protocols. For TCRbeta analysis, collaborators shipped samples as frozen whole blood, isolated PBMCs, or DNA extracted from either of those sample types. CDR1 SSHAT and CDR2 FNYEAQ are derived from the germline V gene (reference sequence). The cysteine opens and the phenylalanine closes a CDR3 of 12 amino acids. Only the CDR3 region is kept as DNA, spanning 36 bases read in frame from base 1. The immunoSEQ Assay, a bias-controlled multiplex PCR, was used to amplify TCRbeta CDR3 regions from genomic DNA. The paper's data handling went like this. The number of nucleated cells in each sample was estimated from the amplification of reference gene primers within the assay. Sequence reads were collapsed and filtered to measure the absolute abundance of every unique TCRbeta CDR3 rearrangement. For each sample, productive Simpson clonality was calculated by taking the square root of Simpson's diversity index across productive rearrangements. TCRdb limited this immuneACCESS table to in-frame rearrangements with V and J called. A share of clones is missing; checked studies link under half to unresolved V genes, and the rest is unexplained. For V, J and clone size, that table is used; D and trimming come from the DNA. The sample profile shows roughly 63,000 clones; 70% to 85% of them were found once. The ten largest clones capture over 25% of the sample.

The chain couples TRBV7-7 to TRBJ2-2; TRBD2 is a weak D gene call, 5 bases matching. The sequence came from a human donor in a cohort sampled during active COVID-19. The sequenced sample consisted of peripheral blood. The CDR3 region reads CASSLRDGELFF. The sequenced DNA: TGTGCTAGCAGCTTGAGGGACGGGGAGCTGTTTTTT.